The source of this TCR beta chain is a study of T cells in Graves' hyperthyroidism and ophthalmopathy. V lost 6 bases to trimming and J lost 12 bases, with 24 bases between them. This CDR3 is 15 amino acids long. CDR1 is MNHNS, CDR2 SASEGT, per germline. TCR beta CDR3 sequences were amplified from RNA transcripts. The HTBI set primed first-round TCR CDR3 RT-PCR. TCRdb analysed the multiplex PCR reads with MiXCR anew, one entry per CDR3 protein. The sample carries around 600,000 distinct CDR3 sequences, more than 13% recorded once. The study included ophthalmopathy patients with Clinical Activity Score at least 3, NOSPECS grade at least 4 and duration under 3 months.

Sequences were obtained from blood. The genes are TRBV6-1 and TRBJ2-4; perhaps TRBD2 as D (6 bases). The receptor was isolated from a woman younger than 30 with Graves' ophthalmopathy. CDR3: CASSSGLARGWGQYF. The CDR3 nucleotides are TGTGCCAGCAGCTCGGGACTGGCCCGAGGTTGGGGTCAGTACTTC.